This T cell receptor (beta chain) was sequenced during a study of shared clonotypes between healthy human individuals. General observations from the study: Inspection by rarefaction showed sorted-subset sequencing to be incomplete despite large depth.

Libraries were prepared by immunoSEQ multiplex PCR; TCRdb keeps only in-frame clonotypes and omits some of them. The repertoire holds roughly 1,500,000 clones, with approximately 98.5% as singletons. As concerns this clone: Its antigen is as yet unknown.

Germline V gene sequence: CDR1 SQVTM, CDR2 ANQGSEA. The CDR3 totals 15 residues. Unmatched junction bases numbered 16, after V lost 6 bases and J lost 10 bases. The sample taken for sequencing was naive CD4+ T cells sorted from blood. Subset meaning: CD45RA+ positively selected. This chain joins TRBV29-1 and TRBJ2-1; 9 bases are a match to TRBD2. This sequence was found in a man under 40 in good health. The CDR3 loop reads CSVLSAGGPLVEQFF. The CDR3 coding sequence is TGCAGCGTCCTTTCAGCGGGAGGTCCCCTGGTGGAGCAGTTCTTC.